This paragraph reports one T cell receptor beta chain. This sample was taken from a study of blood T cell repertoires in COVID-19. The overall study: T cells, B-cell-depleted T cells, or PBMCs provided the cDNA or gDNA that served as material.

How the authors handled the data: Researchers report that nucleated cell counts were estimated from reference gene primer amplification. The table came from immunoSEQ multiplex PCR; TCRdb's copy has only in-frame clones and leaves some out. V, J and clone size reflect that table, while D and trimming were determined from the DNA. The sample yields about 260,000 clones, more than 70% seen once. Membership in each cohort depended on participant-reported clinical history. The receptor was isolated from a woman aged 40 to 50 with acute COVID-19. Material: PBMCs or T cells enriched from blood (not recorded which).

In DNA form, the CDR3 reads TGTGCCAGCAGTTTTTCAGTGAACACTGAAGCTTTCTTT. Its translation is CASSFSVNTEAFF. V gene TRBV12-3 or TRBV12-4 combines with J gene TRBJ1-1; D is unclear. The germline V and J ends were trimmed by 3 bases and 0 bases, with 5 bases remaining between them. The CDR3 sequence is 13 residues long.